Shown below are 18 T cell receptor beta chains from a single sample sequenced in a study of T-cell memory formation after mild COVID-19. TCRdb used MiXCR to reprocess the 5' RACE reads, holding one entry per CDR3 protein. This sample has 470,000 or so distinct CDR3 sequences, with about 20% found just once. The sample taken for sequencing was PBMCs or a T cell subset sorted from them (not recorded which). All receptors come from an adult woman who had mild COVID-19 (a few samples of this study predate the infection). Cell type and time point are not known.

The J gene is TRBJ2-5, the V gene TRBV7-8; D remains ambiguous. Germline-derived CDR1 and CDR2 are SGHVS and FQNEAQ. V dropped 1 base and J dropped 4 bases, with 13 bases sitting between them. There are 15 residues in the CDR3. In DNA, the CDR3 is TGTGCCAGCAGCTTAGGAGTCATACCACGAGAGACCCAGTACTTC. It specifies CASSLGVIPRETQYF.

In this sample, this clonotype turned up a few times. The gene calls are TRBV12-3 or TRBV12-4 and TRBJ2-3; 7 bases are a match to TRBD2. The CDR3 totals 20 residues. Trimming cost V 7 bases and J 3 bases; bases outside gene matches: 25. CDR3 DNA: TGTGCCAGCATCGGGACTACGCGTGGAATCCTTGCAGGTGGAACAGATACGCAGTATTTT. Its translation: CASIGTTRGILAGGTDTQYF.

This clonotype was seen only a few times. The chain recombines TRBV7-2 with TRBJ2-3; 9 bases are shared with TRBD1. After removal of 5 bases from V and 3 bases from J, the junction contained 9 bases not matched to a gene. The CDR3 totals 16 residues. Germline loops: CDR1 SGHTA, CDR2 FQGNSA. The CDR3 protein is CASSPGQGWTTDTQYF. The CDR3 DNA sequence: TGTGCCAGCAGCCCAGGACAGGGGTGGACGACAGATACGCAGTATTTT.

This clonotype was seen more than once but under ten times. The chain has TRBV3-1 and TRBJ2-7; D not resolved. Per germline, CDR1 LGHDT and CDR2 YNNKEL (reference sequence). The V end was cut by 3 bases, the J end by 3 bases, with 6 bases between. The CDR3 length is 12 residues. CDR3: CASSQGFYEQYF. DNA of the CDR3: TGTGCCAGCAGCCAGGGATTCTACGAGCAGTACTTC.

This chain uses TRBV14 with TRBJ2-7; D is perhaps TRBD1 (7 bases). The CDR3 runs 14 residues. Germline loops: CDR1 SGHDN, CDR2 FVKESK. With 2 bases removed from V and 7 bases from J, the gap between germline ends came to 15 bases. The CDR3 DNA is TGTGCCAGCAGCCAATACAAGGGGGCGGGGGAGCAGTACTTC. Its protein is CASSQYKGAGEQYF.

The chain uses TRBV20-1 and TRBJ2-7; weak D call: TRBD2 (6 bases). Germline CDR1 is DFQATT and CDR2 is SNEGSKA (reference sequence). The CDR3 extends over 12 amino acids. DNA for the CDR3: TGCAGGGTGGGGGGTCCCCCCTCCGAGCAGTACTTC. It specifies CRVGGPPSEQYF.

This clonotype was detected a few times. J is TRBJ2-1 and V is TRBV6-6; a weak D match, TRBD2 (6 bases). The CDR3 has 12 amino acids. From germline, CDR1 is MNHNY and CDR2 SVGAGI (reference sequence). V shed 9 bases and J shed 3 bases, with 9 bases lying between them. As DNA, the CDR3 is TGTGCCAGTGGGGGAGGCTACAATGAGCAGTTCTTC. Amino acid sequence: CASGGGYNEQFF.

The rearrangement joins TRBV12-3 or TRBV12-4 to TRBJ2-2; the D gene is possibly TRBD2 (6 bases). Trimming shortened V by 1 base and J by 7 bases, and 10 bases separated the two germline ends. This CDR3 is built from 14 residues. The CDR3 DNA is TGTGCCAGCAGTTTAGGGGAGGCGTACGGGGAGCTGTTTTTT. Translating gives CASSLGEAYGELFF.

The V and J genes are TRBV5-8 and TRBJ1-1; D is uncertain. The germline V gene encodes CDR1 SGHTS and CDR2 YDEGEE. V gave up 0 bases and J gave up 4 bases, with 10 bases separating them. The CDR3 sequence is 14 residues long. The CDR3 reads CASSLAYVGTEAFF. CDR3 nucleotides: TGTGCCAGCAGCTTGGCCTACGTGGGCACTGAAGCTTTCTTT. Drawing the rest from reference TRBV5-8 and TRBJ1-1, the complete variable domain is EAGVTQSPTHLIKTRGQQATLRCSPISGHTSVYWYQQALGLGLQFLLWYDEGEERNRGNFPPRFSGRQFPNYSSELNVNALELEDSALYLCASSLAYVGTEAFFGQGTRLTVV.

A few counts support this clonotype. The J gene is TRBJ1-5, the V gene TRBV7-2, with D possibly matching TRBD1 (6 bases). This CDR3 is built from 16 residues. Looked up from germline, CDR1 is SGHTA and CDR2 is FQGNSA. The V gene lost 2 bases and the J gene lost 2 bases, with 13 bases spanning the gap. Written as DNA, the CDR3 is TGTGCCAGCAGCTTACGATCGGGGGCAGGCAATCAGCCCCAGCATTTT. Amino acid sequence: CASSLRSGAGNQPQHF.

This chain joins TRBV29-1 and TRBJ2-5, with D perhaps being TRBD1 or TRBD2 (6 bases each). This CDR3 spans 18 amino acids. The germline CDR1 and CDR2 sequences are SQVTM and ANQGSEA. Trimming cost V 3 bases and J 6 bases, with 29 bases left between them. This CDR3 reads CSVEGGPGGKLGWQTQYF. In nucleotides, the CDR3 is TGCAGCGTTGAGGGGGGCCCCGGGGGAAAATTGGGTTGGCAGACCCAGTACTTC. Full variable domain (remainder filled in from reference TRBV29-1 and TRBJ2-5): SAVISQKPSRDICQRGTSLTIQCQVDSQVTMMFWYRQQPGQSLTLIATANQGSEATYESGFVIDKFPISRPNLTFSTLTVSNMSPEDSSIYLCSVEGGPGGKLGWQTQYFGPGTRLLVL.

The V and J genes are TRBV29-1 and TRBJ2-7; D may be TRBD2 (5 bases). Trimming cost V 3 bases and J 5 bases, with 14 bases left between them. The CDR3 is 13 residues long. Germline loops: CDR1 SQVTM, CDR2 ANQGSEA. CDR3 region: CSVDFSGRNEQYF. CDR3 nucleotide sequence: TGCAGCGTTGATTTCTCTGGGAGAAACGAGCAGTACTTC.

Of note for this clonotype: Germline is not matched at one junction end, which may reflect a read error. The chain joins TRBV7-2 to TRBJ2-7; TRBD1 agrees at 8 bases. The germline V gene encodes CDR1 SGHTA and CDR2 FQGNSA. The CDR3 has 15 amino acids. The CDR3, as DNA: TGTGACAGCAGCTTAGGGGACAGGAACTCCTACGAGCAGTACTTC. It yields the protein CDSSLGDRNSYEQYF.

The CDR3 loop is CAISEGREGDTQYF. The CDR3, as DNA: TGTGCCATCAGTGAAGGCAGGGAAGGAGATACGCAGTATTTT. The rearrangement links TRBV10-3 to TRBJ2-3; TRBD1 is a possible D gene (5 bases). This CDR3 is built from 14 residues. Trimming pared 3 bases from V and 5 bases from J, leaving 12 bases between. Germline CDR1 ENHRY, CDR2 SYGVKD.

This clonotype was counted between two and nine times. CDR3 in amino acids: CASSDPTGPTGELFF. The CDR3 DNA is TGTGCCAGCAGCGACCCGACAGGGCCCACCGGGGAGCTGTTTTTT. V gene TRBV7-9 combines with J gene TRBJ2-2; TRBD1 agrees at 7 bases. The CDR3 spans 15 residues. The germline CDR1 and CDR2 sequences are SEHNR and FQNEAQ (reference sequence). With 5 bases clipped from V and 4 bases from J, the junction kept 7 bases outside the gene matches.

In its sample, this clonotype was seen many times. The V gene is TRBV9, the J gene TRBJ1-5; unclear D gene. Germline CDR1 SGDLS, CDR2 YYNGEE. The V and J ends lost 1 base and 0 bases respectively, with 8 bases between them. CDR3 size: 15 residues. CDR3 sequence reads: CASSVSPYSNQPQHF. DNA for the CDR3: TGTGCCAGCAGCGTAAGCCCCTATAGCAATCAGCCCCAGCATTTT.

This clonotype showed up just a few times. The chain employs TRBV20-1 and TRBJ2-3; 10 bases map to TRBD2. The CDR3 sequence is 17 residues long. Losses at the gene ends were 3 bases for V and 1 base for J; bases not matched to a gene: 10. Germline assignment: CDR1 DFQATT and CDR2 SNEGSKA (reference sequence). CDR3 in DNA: TGCAGTGCTAGTCCGGGACTAGCGATAGGAGGCACAGATACGCAGTATTTT. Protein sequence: CSASPGLAIGGTDTQYF.

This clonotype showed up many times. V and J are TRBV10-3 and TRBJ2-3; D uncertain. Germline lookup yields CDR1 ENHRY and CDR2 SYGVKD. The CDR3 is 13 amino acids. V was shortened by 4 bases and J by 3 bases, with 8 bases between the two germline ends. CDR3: CAISASETDTQYF. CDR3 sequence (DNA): TGTGCCATCAGTGCGAGCGAAACAGATACGCAGTATTTT.